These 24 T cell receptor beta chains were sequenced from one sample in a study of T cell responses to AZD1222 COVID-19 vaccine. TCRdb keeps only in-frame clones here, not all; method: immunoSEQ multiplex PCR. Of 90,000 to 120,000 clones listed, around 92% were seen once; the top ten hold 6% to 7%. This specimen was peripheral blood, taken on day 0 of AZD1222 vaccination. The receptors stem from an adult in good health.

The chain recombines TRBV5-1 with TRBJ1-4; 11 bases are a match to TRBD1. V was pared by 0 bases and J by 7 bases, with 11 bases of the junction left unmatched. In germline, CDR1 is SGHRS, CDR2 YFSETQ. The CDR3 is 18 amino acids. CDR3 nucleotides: TGCGCCAGCAGCTTGGGTCTGGACGGACAGGGGGCCGGTGAAAAACTGTTTTTT. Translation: CASSLGLDGQGAGEKLFF. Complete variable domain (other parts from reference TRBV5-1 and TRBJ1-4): KAGVTQTPRYLIKTRGQQVTLSCSPISGHRSVSWYQQTPGQGLQFLFEYFSETQRNKGNFPGRFSGRQFSNSRSEMNVSTLELGDSALYLCASSLGLDGQGAGEKLFFGSGTQLSVL.

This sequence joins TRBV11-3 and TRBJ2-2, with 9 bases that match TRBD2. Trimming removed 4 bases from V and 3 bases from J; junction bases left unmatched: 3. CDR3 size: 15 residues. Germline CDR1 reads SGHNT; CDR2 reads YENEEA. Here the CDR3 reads CASSYSGGDTGELFF. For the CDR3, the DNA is TGTGCCAGCAGCTATAGCGGGGGCGACACCGGGGAGCTGTTTTTT.

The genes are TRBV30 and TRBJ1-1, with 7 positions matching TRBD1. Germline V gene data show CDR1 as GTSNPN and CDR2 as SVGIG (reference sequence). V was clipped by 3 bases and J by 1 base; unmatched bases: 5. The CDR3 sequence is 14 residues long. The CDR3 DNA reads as TGTGCCTGGAGCGGAGGGACAGCGAACACTGAAGCTTTCTTT. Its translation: CAWSGGTANTEAFF.

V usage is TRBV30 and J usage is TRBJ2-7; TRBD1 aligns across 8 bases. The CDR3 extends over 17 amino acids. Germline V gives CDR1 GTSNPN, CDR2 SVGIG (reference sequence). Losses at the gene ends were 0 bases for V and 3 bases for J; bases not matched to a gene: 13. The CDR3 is CAWSVFGQGGTFYEQYF. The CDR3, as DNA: TGTGCCTGGAGTGTATTCGGACAGGGTGGGACTTTCTACGAGCAGTACTTC.

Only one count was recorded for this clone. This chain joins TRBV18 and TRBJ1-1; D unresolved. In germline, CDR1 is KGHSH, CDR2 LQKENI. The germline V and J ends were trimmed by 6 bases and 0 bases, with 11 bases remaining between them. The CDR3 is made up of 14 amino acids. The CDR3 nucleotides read TGTGCCAGCTCCCGAGACACCTTGAACACTGAAGCTTTCTTT. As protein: CASSRDTLNTEAFF.

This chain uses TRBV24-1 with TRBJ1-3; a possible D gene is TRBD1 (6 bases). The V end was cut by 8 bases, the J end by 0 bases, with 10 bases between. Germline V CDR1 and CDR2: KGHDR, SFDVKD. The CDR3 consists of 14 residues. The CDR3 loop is CATTDSGSGNTIYF. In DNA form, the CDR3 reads TGTGCCACCACGGACAGTGGCTCTGGAAACACCATATATTTT.

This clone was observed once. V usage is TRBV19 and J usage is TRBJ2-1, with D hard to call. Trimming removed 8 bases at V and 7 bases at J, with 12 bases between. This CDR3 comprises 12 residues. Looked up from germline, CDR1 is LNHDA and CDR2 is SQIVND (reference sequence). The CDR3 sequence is CASENSGNEQFF. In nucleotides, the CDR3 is TGTGCCAGTGAAAATAGTGGAAATGAGCAGTTCTTC.

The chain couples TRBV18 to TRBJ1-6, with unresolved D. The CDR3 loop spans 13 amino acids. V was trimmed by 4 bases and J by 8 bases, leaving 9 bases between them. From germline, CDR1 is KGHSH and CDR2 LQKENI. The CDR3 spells CASSLHRDSPLHF. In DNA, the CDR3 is TGTGCCAGCTCACTCCACCGAGATTCACCCCTCCACTTT.

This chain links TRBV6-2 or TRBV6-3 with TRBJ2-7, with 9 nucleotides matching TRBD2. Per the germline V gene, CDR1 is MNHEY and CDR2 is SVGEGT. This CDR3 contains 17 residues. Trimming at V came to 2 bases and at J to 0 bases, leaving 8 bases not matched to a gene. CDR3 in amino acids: CASSYPTSGLVSYEQYF. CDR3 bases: TGTGCCAGCAGTTACCCCACTAGCGGGCTAGTCTCCTACGAGCAGTACTTC.

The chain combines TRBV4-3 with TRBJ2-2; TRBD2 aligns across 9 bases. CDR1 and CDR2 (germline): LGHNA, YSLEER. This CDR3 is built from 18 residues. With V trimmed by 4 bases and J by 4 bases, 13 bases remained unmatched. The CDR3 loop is CASSLEPSREGLTGELFF. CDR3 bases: TGCGCCAGCAGCCTGGAGCCGTCGCGGGAGGGCCTCACCGGGGAGCTGTTTTTT.

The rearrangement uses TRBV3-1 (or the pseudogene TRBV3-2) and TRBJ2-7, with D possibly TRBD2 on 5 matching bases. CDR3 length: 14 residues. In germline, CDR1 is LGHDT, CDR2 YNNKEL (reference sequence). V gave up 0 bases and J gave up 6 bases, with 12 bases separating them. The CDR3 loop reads CASSQDLREGEQYF. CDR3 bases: TGTGCCAGCAGCCAAGATCTGAGGGAAGGCGAGCAGTACTTC.

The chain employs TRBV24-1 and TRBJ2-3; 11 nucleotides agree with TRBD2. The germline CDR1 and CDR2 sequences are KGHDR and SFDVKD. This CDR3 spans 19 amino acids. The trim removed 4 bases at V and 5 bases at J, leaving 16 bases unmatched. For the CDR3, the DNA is TGTGCCACCAGTGACCCCGGACTAGCGGGTCCACCGGGACTAGATACGCAGTATTTT. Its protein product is CATSDPGLAGPPGLDTQYF.

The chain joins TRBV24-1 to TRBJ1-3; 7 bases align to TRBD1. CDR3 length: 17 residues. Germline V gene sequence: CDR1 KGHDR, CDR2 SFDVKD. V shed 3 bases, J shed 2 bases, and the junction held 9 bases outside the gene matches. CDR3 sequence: CATSDGPTGDPGNTIYF. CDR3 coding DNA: TGTGCCACCAGTGATGGCCCCACAGGGGATCCTGGAAACACCATATATTTT.

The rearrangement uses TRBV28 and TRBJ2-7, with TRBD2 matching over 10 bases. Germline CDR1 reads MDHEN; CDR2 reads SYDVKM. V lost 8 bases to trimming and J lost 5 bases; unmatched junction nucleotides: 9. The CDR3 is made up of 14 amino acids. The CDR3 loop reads CASVTASGRHEQYF. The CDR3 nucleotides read TGTGCCAGCGTAACGGCTAGCGGGAGACACGAGCAGTACTTC.

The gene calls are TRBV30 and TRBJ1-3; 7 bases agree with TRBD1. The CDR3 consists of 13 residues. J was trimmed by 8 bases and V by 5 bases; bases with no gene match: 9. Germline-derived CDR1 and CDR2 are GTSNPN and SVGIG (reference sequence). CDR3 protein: CAWATGTGDTIYF. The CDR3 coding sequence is TGTGCCTGGGCGACAGGGACGGGAGACACCATATATTTT. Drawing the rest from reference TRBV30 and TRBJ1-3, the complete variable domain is SQTIHQWPATLVQPVGSPLSLECTVEGTSNPNLYWYRQAAGRGLQLLFYSVGIGQISSEVPQNLSASRPQDRQFILSSKKLLLSDSGFYLCAWATGTGDTIYFGEGSWLTVV.

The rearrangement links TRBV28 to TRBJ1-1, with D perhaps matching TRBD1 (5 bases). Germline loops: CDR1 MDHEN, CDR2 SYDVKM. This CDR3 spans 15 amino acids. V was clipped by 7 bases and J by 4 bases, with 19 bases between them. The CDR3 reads CASTTRLGPSTEAFF. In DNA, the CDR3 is TGTGCCAGCACAACCCGGTTGGGGCCAAGCACTGAAGCTTTCTTT.

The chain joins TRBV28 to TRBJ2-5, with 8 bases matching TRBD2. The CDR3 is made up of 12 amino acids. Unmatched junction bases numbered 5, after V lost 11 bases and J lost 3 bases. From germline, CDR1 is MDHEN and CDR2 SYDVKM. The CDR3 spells CAGSSGKETQYF. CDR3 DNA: TGTGCCGGGAGTAGCGGGAAAGAGACCCAGTACTTC.

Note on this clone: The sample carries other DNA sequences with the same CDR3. The CDR3 here is CASSTRNTEAFF. The DNA of the CDR3 is TGTGCCAGCTCAACAAGGAACACTGAAGCTTTCTTT. The chain recombines TRBV18 with TRBJ1-1; D gene ambiguous. This CDR3 region has 12 residues. Germline V lookup: CDR1 KGHSH, CDR2 LQKENI. Trimming pared 5 bases from V and 1 base from J, leaving 5 bases between.

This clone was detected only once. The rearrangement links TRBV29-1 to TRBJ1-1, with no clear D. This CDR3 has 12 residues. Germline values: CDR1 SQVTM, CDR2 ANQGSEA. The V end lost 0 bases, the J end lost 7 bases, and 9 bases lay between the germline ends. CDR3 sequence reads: CSVEDLFIEAFF. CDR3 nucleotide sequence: TGCAGCGTTGAAGATCTATTCATTGAAGCTTTCTTT.

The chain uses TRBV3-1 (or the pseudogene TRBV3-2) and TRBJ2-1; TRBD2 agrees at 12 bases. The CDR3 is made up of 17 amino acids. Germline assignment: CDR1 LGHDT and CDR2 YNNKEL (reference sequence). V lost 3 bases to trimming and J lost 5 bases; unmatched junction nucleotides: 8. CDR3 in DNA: TGTGCCAGCAGCCACGGGAAAAGACTAGCGGGGGACAATGAGCAGTTCTTC. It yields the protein CASSHGKRLAGDNEQFF.

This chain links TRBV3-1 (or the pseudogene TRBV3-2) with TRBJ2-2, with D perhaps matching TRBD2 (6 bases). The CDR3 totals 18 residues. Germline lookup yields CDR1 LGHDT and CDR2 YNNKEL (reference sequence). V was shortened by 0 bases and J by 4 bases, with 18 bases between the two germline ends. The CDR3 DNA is TGTGCCAGCAGCCAAGATTTGCGGGACGCGACCTTCACCGGGGAGCTGTTTTTT. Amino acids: CASSQDLRDATFTGELFF.

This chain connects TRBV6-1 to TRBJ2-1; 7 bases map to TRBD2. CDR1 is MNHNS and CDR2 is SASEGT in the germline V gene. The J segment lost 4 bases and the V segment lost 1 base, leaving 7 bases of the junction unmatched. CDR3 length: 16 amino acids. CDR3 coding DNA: TGTGCCAGCAGTGAAGTGCGGGCTAGCGGATACAATGAGCAGTTCTTC. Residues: CASSEVRASGYNEQFF.

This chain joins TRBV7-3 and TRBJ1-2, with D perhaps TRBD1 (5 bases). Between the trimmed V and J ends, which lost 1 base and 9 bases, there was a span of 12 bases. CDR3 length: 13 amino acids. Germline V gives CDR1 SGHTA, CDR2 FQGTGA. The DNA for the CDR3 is TGTGCCAGCAGCTTAAACTCCGACAGTCGCTACACCTTC. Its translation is CASSLNSDSRYTF. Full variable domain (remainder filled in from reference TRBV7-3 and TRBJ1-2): GAGVSQTPSNKVTEKGKYVELRCDPISGHTALYWYRQSLGQGPEFLIYFQGTGAADDSGLPNDRFFAVRPEGSVSTLKIQRTERGDSAVYLCASSLNSDSRYTFGSGTRLTVV.

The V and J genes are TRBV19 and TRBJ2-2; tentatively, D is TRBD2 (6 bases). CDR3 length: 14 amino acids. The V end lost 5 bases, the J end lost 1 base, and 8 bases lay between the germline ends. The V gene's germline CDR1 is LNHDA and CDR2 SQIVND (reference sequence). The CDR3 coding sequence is TGTGCCAGTAGTTGGGACTGGAACACCGGGGAGCTGTTTTTT. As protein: CASSWDWNTGELFF.